A single sample gave rise to the 19 T cell receptor beta chains below, sequenced in a study of a mutant IDH1 vaccine in newly diagnosed glioma. Described time point: baseline, week 1 (first vaccination visit). As for treatment: pre-vaccination baseline after standard-of-care therapy. Sequenced by immunoSEQ multiplex PCR; TCRdb stores in-frame clones only, minus some. The data hold 45,000 to 60,000 clones, with around 80% observed a single time. Specimen: PBMCs, collected from a glioma patient treated with radiotherapy, temozolomide or both. These receptor sequences come from a woman in her thirties or forties with glioma.

This chain links TRBV6-1 with TRBJ1-1, with no clear D. Deletions cut 4 bases from V and 11 bases from J, with 20 bases between. Germline CDR1 is MNHNS and CDR2 is SASEGT. CDR3 size: 14 residues. CDR3 sequence: CASSGYDGPQGAFF. The CDR3 DNA is TGTGCCAGCAGTGGTTATGACGGACCCCAAGGGGCTTTCTTT.

CDR3 amino acids: CASSPAQTSGRTQYF. The CDR3 DNA is TGTGCCAGCAGCCCCGCCCAGACTAGTGGTCGGACGCAGTATTTT. This chain links TRBV7-2 with TRBJ2-3; D possibly corresponds to TRBD2 (6 bases). The germline gives CDR1 SGHTA, CDR2 FQGNSA. Trimming stripped 5 bases from V and 9 bases from J, with 21 bases between. There are 15 residues in the CDR3.

This clone is a singleton in its sample. This chain uses TRBV7-9 with TRBJ1-1; TRBD1 aligns across 7 bases. The CDR3 is made up of 15 amino acids. With 1 base clipped from V and 4 bases from J, the junction kept 6 bases outside the gene matches. Per germline, CDR1 SEHNR and CDR2 FQNEAQ (reference sequence). Here the CDR3 DNA reads TGTGCCAGCAGCTTAGTTGAGGGGGCAGGCACTGAAGCTTTCTTT. Its translation is CASSLVEGAGTEAFF.

The genes are TRBV29-1 and TRBJ1-5, with D perhaps TRBD1 (6 bases). The CDR3 totals 15 residues. Germline lookup yields CDR1 SQVTM and CDR2 ANQGSEA. V was clipped by 4 bases and J by 4 bases, with 17 bases between them. CDR3 nucleotides: TGCAGCGTTGTTACAGGGCGGGAGCCAAATCAGCCCCAGCATTTT. Translated: CSVVTGREPNQPQHF.

V and J are TRBV5-1 and TRBJ2-7; a possible D gene is TRBD2 (6 bases). This CDR3 comprises 13 residues. Between the trimmed V and J ends, which lost 4 bases and 6 bases, there was a span of 14 bases. Germline V lookup: CDR1 SGHRS, CDR2 YFSETQ. CDR3 protein: CASSPGGRGEQYF. The CDR3 DNA is TGCGCCAGCAGCCCCGGGGGACGCGGCGAGCAGTACTTC.

The gene calls are TRBV10-1 and TRBJ2-1; 8 bases map to TRBD2. V was clipped by 6 bases and J by 9 bases; unmatched bases: 13. Germline loops: CDR1 WNHNN, CDR2 SYGVQD (reference sequence). The CDR3 spans 15 residues. The CDR3 DNA sequence: TGCGCCAGCAGCCTCGGACTAGCTCGGGGGACTGAGCAGTTCTTC. As protein: CASSLGLARGTEQFF.

V is TRBV4-3 and J is TRBJ2-1; 14 bases fit TRBD2. This CDR3 has 19 amino acids. The junction had 4 bases not matched to a gene; V was cut back by 0 bases and J by 0 bases. Germline V gives CDR1 LGHNA, CDR2 YSLEER. CDR3 DNA sequence: TGCGCCAGCAGCCAAGATCAGGGACTAGCGGGGGACTCCTACAATGAGCAGTTCTTC. This encodes CASSQDQGLAGDSYNEQFF.

The J gene is TRBJ2-7, the V gene TRBV7-9, with a possible D match to TRBD2 (5 bases). V lost 1 base, J lost 2 bases, and 9 bases lay in between. The CDR3 loop spans 14 amino acids. CDR1 is SEHNR and CDR2 is FQNEAQ in the germline V gene (reference sequence). CDR3: CASSLGRGPYEQYF. The CDR3 region has the DNA TGTGCCAGCAGCTTAGGAAGAGGGCCCTACGAGCAGTACTTC.

This clone has just a few counts. The rearrangement joins TRBV6-6 to TRBJ1-2, with D perhaps TRBD1 (5 bases). V gave up 0 bases and J gave up 5 bases, with 10 bases separating them. Germline lookup yields CDR1 MNHNY and CDR2 SVGAGI (reference sequence). This CDR3 has 14 amino acids. CDR3 nucleotide sequence: TGTGCCAGCAGTTACTCGAGCAGGGATTATGGCTACACCTTC. Encoded protein: CASSYSSRDYGYTF.

The chain links TRBV29-1 to TRBJ1-1; unclear D gene. The germline V gene encodes CDR1 SQVTM and CDR2 ANQGSEA. V was clipped by 6 bases and J by 8 bases, with 10 bases between them. CDR3 length: 10 amino acids. The CDR3 loop is CSVTTGEAFF. CDR3 DNA: TGCAGCGTCACTACGGGGGAAGCTTTCTTT.

This chain joins TRBV19 and TRBJ1-5; 9 positions match TRBD1. Germline CDR1 LNHDA, CDR2 SQIVND (reference sequence). The CDR3 length is 14 residues. Germline trimming cut 3 bases from V and 4 bases from J; bases unmatched to any gene: 1. The CDR3 sequence is CASSIGTGNQPQHF. CDR3 nucleotide sequence: TGTGCCAGTAGTATTGGGACAGGGAATCAGCCCCAGCATTTT.

J is TRBJ2-2 and V is TRBV27; D uncertain. V lost 4 bases to trimming and J lost 5 bases, with 17 bases between them. The CDR3 runs 16 residues. CDR1 is MNHEY and CDR2 is SMNVEV in the germline V gene (reference sequence). The CDR3 is CASSSRVTQGTGELFF. In DNA form, the CDR3 reads TGTGCCAGCAGTTCACGGGTTACCCAAGGAACCGGGGAGCTGTTTTTT.

This sequence joins TRBV29-1 and TRBJ1-1; TRBD1 might be the D (5 bases). Per the germline V gene, CDR1 is SQVTM and CDR2 is ANQGSEA. Trimming cost V 5 bases and J 1 base, with 14 bases left between them. There are 14 residues in the CDR3. Here the CDR3 reads CSVPDSATNTEAFF. DNA for the CDR3: TGCAGCGTTCCAGACAGCGCCACGAACACTGAAGCTTTCTTT.

This sequence joins TRBV30 and TRBJ2-1; 11 bases map to TRBD2. The trim removed 4 bases at V and 9 bases at J, leaving 11 bases unmatched. The CDR3 extends over 15 amino acids. Germline V gene sequence: CDR1 GTSNPN, CDR2 SVGIG (reference sequence). The CDR3 region has the DNA TGTGCCTGGATTCATGCTAGCGGGGGGTGGAGTGAGCAGTTCTTC. Its protein is CAWIHASGGWSEQFF. Full variable domain (outside the CDR3, taken from reference TRBV30 and TRBJ2-1): SQTIHQWPATLVQPVGSPLSLECTVEGTSNPNLYWYRQAAGRGLQLLFYSVGIGQISSEVPQNLSASRPQDRQFILSSKKLLLSDSGFYLCAWIHASGGWSEQFFGPGTRLTVL.

This chain uses TRBV30 with TRBJ2-7; D is ambiguous. Between the trimmed V and J ends, which lost 7 bases and 2 bases, there was a span of 12 bases. The length of the CDR3 is 12 residues. Germline CDR1 is GTSNPN and CDR2 is SVGIG (reference sequence). The CDR3 spells CALRTVTYEQYF. In DNA, the CDR3 is TGTGCCTTGAGGACGGTCACCTACGAGCAGTACTTC.

The V and J genes are TRBV7-9 and TRBJ1-6; maybe TRBD1 (6 bases). The germline CDR1 and CDR2 sequences are SEHNR and FQNEAQ (reference sequence). The length of the CDR3 is 18 residues. V gave up 1 base and J gave up 3 bases, with 16 bases separating them. This CDR3 reads CASSLGGAGSYYNSPLHF. CDR3 DNA: TGTGCCAGCAGCTTAGGGGGGGCTGGGTCCTACTATAATTCACCCCTCCACTTT.

The gene calls are TRBV6-6 and TRBJ1-2, with D tentatively TRBD1 (6 bases). The CDR3 loop spans 13 amino acids. Germline CDR1 reads MNHNY; CDR2 reads SVGAGI (reference sequence). Trimming cost V 5 bases and J 3 bases, with 10 bases left between them. The CDR3 DNA follows: TGTGCCAGCAGTCAGGGGACGGACTATGGCTACACCTTC. It specifies CASSQGTDYGYTF.

The V and J genes are TRBV29-1 and TRBJ1-2, with 10 bases lining up with TRBD1. The germline V gene encodes CDR1 SQVTM and CDR2 ANQGSEA. J lost 8 bases, V lost 6 bases, and 6 bases had no gene match. The CDR3 runs to 12 residues. The CDR3 sequence: CSVTGGSLGYTF. DNA for the CDR3: TGCAGCGTGACAGGGGGCTCCCTCGGCTACACCTTC.

V is TRBV4-1 and J is TRBJ1-1, with D perhaps TRBD1 (5 bases). The germline gives CDR1 MGHRA, CDR2 YSYEKL. The CDR3 has 14 residues. Trimming pared 3 bases from V and 1 base from J, leaving 9 bases between. The CDR3 DNA follows: TGCGCCAGCAGCCAGGGGCCACAGAACACTGAAGCTTTCTTT. It translates to CASSQGPQNTEAFF.